The T cell receptor (beta chain) described here comes from a study of cytomegalovirus exposure and HLA in healthy donors (dated by TCRdb to the late 2010s). Looking at the study overall: According to a later analysis, the 120 or so validation repertoires were produced on the same platform as the approximately 610 repertoires of the first cohort. A separate validation cohort of approximately 130 different subjects was used in addition to the 666-subject first cohort. To predict cytomegalovirus infection status, the study brought together high-throughput TCR immunosequencing, statistical association of individual TCRs with disease status, and machine learning. The study aimed to test whether cataloging public T cell receptors could reveal signatures of past pathogen exposure.

The method behind the library was the immunoSEQ multiplex PCR assay. The paper's processing steps were these. A statistical classification framework was built to diagnose cytomegalovirus status from the catalog of TCR beta chain sequences. TCRdb mirrors the immuneACCESS table, restricted to in-frame sequences. Some clones are absent from its copies; in checked studies, under half trace to an unresolved V gene, and the reason for the others is unknown. The D gene and trimming were derived from the DNA, and the V and J assignments and clone size from that table. In this sample the table shows some 140,000 clones, 75% to 90% of which occur a single time. About a fifth of the sample goes to the ten largest clones. This clone has ten or more counts. The target of this receptor is not known. The sample holds no much larger clone one base away, and base qualities are not on file. Findings and caveats that apply to the study as a whole: A total of around 150 TCR beta chains were listed by the study as associated with cytomegalovirus. According to the authors, the approach could potentially be generalized to other disease states and immunological phenotypes. The classifier was reported to diagnose cytomegalovirus status with high specificity and sensitivity in both the original cohort and the validation cohort. A later analysis lacked HLA typing for the validation cohort, so it scored co-occurrence in that cohort across all 120 repertoires. A later analysis found that TCRs clustered in the first cohort also tended to co-occur in the 120 validation repertoires, with 94% of cluster scores above 0. While some public TCRs were present in many individuals, most TCR sequences turned up only very rarely across donors. In vitro tests confirmed that a few of the cytomegalovirus-associated TCR beta chains recognize cytomegalovirus antigens.

Separate from the approximately 670-subject first cohort, the validation cohort of 90 to 150 subjects was the group to which the donors belonged. Sequencing input: PBMCs. The clonotype was recovered from a man younger than 35 in good health and CMV-seropositive.

This receptor carries the CDR3 CASSYSGGSSADTQYF. The sequenced DNA is TGTGCCAGCAGTTACTCGGGCGGGAGTAGCGCAGATACGCAGTATTTT. The chain is made from TRBV6-5 and TRBJ2-3, and 7 junctional nucleotides match TRBD2. The CDR3 contains 16 residues, cysteine and phenylalanine counted. The CDR3 DNA has 48 bases and is translated from base 1. V has 0 bases trimmed and J has 4 bases trimmed; junction bases matching no gene number 7. For CDR1 and CDR2, the germline V gene lists MNHEY and SVGAGI.